The 2 T cell receptor beta chains below were found in one sample sequenced in a study of blood T cell repertoires in COVID-19. The assay was immunoSEQ multiplex PCR, and TCRdb's table has in-frame clones only and misses some. The sample carries under 100,000 clones, over 70% recorded once. Sample: peripheral blood. The receptors shown here come from a woman in her fifties or sixties with acute or convalescent COVID-19.

The chain employs TRBV5-4 and TRBJ1-1; TRBD1 matches at 7 bases. CDR3 length: 16 amino acids. Per the germline V gene, CDR1 is SGHNT and CDR2 is YYREEE (reference sequence). V shed 4 bases, J shed 7 bases, and the junction held 16 bases outside the gene matches. In DNA form, the CDR3 reads TGTGCCAGCAGCAAGGGACAGACAGAGAACAACCTTGAAGCTTTCTTT. Translated, it gives CASSKGQTENNLEAFF. The whole variable domain, remainder taken from reference TRBV5-4 and TRBJ1-1, is ETGVTQSPTHLIKTRGQQVTLRCSSQSGHNTVSWYQQALGQGPQFIFQYYREEENGRGNFPPRFSGLQFPNYSSELNVNALELDDSALYLCASSKGQTENNLEAFFGQGTRLTVV.

This clone is a singleton in its sample. The V and J genes are TRBV6-6 and TRBJ2-3; 11 positions agree with TRBD1. Germline trimming cut 6 bases from V and 4 bases from J; bases unmatched to any gene: 6. This CDR3 spans 15 amino acids. Germline V lookup: CDR1 MNHNY, CDR2 SVGAGI (reference sequence). CDR3 amino acids: CASSRDRGGPDTQYF. The CDR3 DNA follows: TGTGCCAGCAGCAGGGACAGGGGGGGTCCAGATACGCAGTATTTT.